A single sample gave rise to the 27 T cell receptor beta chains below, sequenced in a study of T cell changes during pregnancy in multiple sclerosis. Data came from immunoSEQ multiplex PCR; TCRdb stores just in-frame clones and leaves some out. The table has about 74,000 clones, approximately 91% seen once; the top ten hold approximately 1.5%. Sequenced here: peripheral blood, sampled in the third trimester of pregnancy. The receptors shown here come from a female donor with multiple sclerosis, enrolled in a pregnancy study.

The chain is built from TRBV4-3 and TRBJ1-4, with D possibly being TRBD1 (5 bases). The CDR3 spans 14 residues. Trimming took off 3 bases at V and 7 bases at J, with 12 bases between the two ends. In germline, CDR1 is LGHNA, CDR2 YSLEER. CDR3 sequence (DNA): TGCGCCAGCAGCCACAGGGCGTCAGGTGAAAAACTGTTTTTT. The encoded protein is CASSHRASGEKLFF.

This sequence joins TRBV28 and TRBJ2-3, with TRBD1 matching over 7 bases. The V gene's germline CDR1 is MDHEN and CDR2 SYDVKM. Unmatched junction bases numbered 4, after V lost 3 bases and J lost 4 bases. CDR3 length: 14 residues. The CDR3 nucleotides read TGTGCCAGCAGTTTCGACAGGGTGGCAGATACGCAGTATTTT. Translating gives CASSFDRVADTQYF.

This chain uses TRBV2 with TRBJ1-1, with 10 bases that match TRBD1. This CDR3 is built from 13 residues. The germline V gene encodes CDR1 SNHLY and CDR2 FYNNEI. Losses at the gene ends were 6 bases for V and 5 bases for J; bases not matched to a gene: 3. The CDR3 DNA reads TGTGCCAGCAGCGACAGGGGGCGGACTGAAGCTTTCTTT. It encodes CASSDRGRTEAFF.

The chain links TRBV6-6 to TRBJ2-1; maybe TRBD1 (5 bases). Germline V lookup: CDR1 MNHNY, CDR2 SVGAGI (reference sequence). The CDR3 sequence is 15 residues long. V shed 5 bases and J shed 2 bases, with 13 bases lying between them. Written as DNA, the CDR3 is TGTGCCAGCAGTCTACAGGCCTACCCCTACAATGAGCAGTTCTTC. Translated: CASSLQAYPYNEQFF.

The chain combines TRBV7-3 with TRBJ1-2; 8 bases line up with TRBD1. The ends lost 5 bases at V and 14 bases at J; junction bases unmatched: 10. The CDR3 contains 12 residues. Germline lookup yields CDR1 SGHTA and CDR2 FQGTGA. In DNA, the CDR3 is TGTGCCAGCAGCATGGCCCAGGGGGCTCAAACCTTC. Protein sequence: CASSMAQGAQTF.

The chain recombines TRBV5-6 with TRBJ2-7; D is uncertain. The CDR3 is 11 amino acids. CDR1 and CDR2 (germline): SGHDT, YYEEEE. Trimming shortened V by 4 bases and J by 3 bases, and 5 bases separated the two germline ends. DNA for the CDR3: TGTGCCAGCAGCCTCTACTACGAGCAGTACTTC. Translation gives CASSLYYEQYF.

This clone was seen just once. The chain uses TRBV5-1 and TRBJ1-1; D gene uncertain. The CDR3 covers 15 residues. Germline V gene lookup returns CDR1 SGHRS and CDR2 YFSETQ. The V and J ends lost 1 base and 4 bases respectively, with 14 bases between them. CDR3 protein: CASSLLAGSLTEAFF. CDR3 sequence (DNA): TGCGCCAGCAGCTTGCTGGCGGGATCCCTCACTGAAGCTTTCTTT.

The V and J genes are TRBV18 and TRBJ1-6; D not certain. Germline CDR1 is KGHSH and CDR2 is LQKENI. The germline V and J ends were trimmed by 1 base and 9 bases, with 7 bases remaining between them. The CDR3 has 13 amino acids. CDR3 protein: CASSPLMSSPLHF. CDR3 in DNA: TGTGCCAGCTCACCACTTATGAGTTCACCCCTCCACTTT. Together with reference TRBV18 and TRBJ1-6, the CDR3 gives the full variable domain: NAGVMQNPRHLVRRRGQEARLRCSPMKGHSHVYWYRQLPEEGLKFMVYLQKENIIDESGMPKERFSAEFPKEGPSILRIQQVVRGDSAAYFCASSPLMSSPLHFGNGTRLTVT.

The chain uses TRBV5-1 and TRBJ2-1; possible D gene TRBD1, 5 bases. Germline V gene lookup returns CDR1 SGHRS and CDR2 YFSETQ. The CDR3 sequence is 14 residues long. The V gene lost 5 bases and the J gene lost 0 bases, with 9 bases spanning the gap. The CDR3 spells CASRIDSSYNEQFF. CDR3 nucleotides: TGCGCCAGCAGGATCGACAGCTCCTACAATGAGCAGTTCTTC.

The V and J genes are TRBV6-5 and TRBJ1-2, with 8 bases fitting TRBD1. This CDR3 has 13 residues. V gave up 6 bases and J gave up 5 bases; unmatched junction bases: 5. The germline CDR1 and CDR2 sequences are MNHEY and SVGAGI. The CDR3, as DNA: TGTGCCAGCAGGGAGGACAGGGAATATGGCTACACCTTC. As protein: CASREDREYGYTF.

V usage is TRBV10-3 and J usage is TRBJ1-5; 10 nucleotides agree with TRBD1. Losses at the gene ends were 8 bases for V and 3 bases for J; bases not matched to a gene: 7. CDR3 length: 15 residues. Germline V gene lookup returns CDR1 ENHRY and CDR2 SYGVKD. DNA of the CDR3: TGTGCCATCGGAGAGGGACAGGGGATCAATCAGCCCCAGCATTTT. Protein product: CAIGEGQGINQPQHF.

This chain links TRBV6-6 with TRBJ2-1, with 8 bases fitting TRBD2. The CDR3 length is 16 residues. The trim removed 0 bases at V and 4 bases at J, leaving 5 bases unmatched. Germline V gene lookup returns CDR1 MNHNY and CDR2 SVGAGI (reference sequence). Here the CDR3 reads CASSYSSTSGYNEQFF. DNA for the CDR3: TGTGCCAGCAGTTACTCGTCAACTAGCGGTTACAATGAGCAGTTCTTC.

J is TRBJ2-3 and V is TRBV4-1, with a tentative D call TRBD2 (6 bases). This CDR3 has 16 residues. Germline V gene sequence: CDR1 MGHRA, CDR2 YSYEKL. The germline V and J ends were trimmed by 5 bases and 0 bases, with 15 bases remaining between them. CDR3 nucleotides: TGCGCCAGCAGCTGGAGGGGACCCGCAAGCACAGATACGCAGTATTTT. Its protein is CASSWRGPASTDTQYF.

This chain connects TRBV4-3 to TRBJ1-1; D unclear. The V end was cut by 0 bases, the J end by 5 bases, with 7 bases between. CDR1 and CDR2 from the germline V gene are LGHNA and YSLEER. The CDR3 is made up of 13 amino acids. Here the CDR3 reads CASSQEAGTEAFF. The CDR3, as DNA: TGCGCCAGCAGCCAAGAGGCAGGAACTGAAGCTTTCTTT.

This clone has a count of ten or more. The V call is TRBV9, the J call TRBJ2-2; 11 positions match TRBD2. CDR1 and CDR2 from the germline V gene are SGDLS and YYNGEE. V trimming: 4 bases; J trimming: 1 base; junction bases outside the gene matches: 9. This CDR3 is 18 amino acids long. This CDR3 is CASSPDLLAGGNTGELFF. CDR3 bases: TGTGCCAGCAGCCCAGACCTGCTAGCGGGGGGGAACACCGGGGAGCTGTTTTTT.

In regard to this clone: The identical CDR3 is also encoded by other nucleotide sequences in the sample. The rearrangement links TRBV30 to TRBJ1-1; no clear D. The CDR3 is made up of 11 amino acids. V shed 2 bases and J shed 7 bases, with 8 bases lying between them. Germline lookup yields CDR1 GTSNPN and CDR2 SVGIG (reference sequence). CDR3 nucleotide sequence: TGTGCCTGGAGTTGGGGAGGTGAAGCTTTCTTT. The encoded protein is CAWSWGGEAFF.

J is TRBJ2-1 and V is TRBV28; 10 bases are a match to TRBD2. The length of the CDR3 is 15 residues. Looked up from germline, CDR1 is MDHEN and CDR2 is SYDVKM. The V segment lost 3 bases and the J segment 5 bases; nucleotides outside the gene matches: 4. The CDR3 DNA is TGTGCCAGCAGTTTTAGCGGGGGGCCTAACAATGAGCAGTTCTTC. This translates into CASSFSGGPNNEQFF. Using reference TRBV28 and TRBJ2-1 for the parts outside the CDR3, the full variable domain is DVKVTQSSRYLVKRTGEKVFLECVQDMDHENMFWYRQDPGLGLRLIYFSYDVKMKEKGDIPEGYSVSREKKERFSLILESASTNQTSMYLCASSFSGGPNNEQFFGPGTRLTVL.

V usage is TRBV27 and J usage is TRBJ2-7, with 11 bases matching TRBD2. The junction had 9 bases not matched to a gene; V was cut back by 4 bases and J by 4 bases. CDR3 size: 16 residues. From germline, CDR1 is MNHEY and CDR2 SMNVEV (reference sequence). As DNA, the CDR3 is TGTGCCAGCAGTTATACTCTAGCGGGGGGACGATACGAGCAGTACTTC. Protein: CASSYTLAGGRYEQYF.

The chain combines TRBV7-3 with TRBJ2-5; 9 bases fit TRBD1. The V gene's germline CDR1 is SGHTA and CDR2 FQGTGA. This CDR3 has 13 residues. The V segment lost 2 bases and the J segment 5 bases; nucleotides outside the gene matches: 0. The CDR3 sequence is CASSLGTGETQYF. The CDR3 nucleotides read TGTGCCAGCAGCTTAGGGACAGGGGAGACCCAGTACTTC.

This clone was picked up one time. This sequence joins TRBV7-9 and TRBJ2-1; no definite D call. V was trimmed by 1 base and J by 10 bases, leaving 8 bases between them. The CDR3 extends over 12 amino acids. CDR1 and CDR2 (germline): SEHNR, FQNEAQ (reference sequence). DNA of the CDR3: TGTGCCAGCAGCTTAGACACCACCGAGCAGTTCTTC. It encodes CASSLDTTEQFF.

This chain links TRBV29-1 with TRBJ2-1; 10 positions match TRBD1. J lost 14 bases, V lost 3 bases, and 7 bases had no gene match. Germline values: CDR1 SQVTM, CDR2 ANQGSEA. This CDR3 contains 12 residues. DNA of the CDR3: TGCAGCGTTGATGAGTACGGGACAGGGGAGTTCTTC. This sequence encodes CSVDEYGTGEFF.

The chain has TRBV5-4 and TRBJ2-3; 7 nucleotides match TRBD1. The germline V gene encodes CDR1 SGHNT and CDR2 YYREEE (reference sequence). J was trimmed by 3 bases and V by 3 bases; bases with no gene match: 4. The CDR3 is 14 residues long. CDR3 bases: TGTGCCAGCAGCTACAGGGGTAGGACAGATACGCAGTATTTT. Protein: CASSYRGRTDTQYF.

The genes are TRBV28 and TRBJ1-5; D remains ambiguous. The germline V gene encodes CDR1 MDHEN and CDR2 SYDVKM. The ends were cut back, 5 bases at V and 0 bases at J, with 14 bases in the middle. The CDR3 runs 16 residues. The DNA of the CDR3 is TGTGCCAGCAGTCCCATAACGATCTATAGCAATCAGCCCCAGCATTTT. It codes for CASSPITIYSNQPQHF.

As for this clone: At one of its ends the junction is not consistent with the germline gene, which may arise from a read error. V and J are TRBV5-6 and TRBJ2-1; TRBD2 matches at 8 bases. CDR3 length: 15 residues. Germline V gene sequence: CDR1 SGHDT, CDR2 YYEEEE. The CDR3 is CASSLTSGNYSEQFF. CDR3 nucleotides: TGTGCCAGCAGCTTAACTAGCGGTAACTACAGTGAGCAGTTCTTC.

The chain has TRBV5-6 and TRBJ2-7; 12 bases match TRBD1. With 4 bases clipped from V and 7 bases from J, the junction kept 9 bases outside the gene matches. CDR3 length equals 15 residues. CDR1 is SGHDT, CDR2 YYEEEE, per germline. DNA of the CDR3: TGTGCCAGCAGCCTGACCGGGACAGGGGGCCGGGAGCAGTACTTC. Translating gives CASSLTGTGGREQYF.

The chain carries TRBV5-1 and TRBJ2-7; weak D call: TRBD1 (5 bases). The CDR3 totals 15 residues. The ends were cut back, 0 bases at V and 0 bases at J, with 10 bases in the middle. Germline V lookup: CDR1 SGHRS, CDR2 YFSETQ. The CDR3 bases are TGCGCCAGCAGCTTGGGGGGCTGGGGCTCCTACGAGCAGTACTTC. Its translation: CASSLGGWGSYEQYF.

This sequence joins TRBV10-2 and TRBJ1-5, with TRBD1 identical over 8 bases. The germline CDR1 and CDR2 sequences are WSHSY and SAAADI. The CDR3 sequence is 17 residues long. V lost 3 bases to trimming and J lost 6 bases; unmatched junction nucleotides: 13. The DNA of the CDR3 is TGCGCCAGCAGTGATTATAGGACAGGGTTTTGGGGTCAGCCCCAGCATTTT. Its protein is CASSDYRTGFWGQPQHF.